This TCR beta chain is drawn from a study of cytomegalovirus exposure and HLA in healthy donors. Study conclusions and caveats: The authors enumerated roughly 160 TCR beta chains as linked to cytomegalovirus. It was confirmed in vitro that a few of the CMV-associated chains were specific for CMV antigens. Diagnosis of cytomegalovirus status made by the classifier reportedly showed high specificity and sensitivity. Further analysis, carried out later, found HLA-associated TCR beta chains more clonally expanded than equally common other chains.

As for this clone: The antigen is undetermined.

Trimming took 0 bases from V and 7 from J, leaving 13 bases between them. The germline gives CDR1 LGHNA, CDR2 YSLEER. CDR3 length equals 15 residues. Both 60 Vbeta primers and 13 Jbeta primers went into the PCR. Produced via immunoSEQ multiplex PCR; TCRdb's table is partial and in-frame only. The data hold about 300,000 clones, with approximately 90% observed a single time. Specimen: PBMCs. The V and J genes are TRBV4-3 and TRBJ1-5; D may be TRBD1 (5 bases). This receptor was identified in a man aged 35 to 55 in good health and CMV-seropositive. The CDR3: CASSQDSGFRQPQHF. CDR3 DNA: TGCGCCAGCAGCCAAGATTCAGGGTTTCGACAGCCCCAGCATTTT.